Listed here is a single TCR beta chain. This specimen comes from a study of blood T cell repertoires in COVID-19. Turning to the study itself: COVID-19 samples collected from the United States, Italy and Spain covered acute and convalescent phases.

The CDR3 has 15 residues. The germline gives CDR1 SNHLY, CDR2 FYNNEI. V lost 6 bases and J lost 2; bases outside the gene matches: 4. TCRdb's table, derived via immunoSEQ multiplex PCR, lists solely in-frame clones and lacks some. The sample has hundreds of thousands of clones, 70% to 90% seen once. Participants' reported clinical history set cohort assignment. V is TRBV2 and J is TRBJ1-6, with TRBD1 identical over 7 bases. The sequence derives from a woman between 40 and 50 years old with acute COVID-19. Sequencing input: PBMCs or T cells enriched from blood (not recorded which). CDR3 loop: CASRGQSTYNSPLHF. CDR3 sequence (DNA): TGTGCCAGCAGGGGACAGAGCACCTATAATTCACCCCTCCACTTT.